This entry features one T cell receptor (beta chain) sequence. Its antigen is currently unknown. The sample comes from a study of blood T cells in healthy people across ages. Overall study context: About one barcoded beta molecule was captured per two T cells (by template switching).

Study-wide results and limits: CMV infection status of these donors was not known. Older age went with lower TCR beta diversity per million T cells, in a roughly linear way.

The CDR3 length is 14 residues. V was trimmed by 3 bases and J by 3 bases, leaving 11 bases between them. CDR1 is DFQATT and CDR2 is SNEGSKA in the germline V gene (reference sequence). The use of a sample-barcoded 5' primer and a J-beta primer mix characterized a second PCR of roughly 6 to 11 cycles. Each sample yielded at least 3 million CDR3-containing paired-end reads. TCRdb used MiXCR to reprocess the 5' RACE reads, holding one entry per CDR3 protein. Of hundreds of thousands of distinct CDR3 sequences listed, roughly half are singletons. The TCR sequence derives from a woman of 80 years or more in good health. The sample consisted of blood. V is TRBV20-1 and J is TRBJ1-4; maybe TRBD1 (6 bases). The CDR3 loop is CSARSDSPNEKLFF. CDR3 sequence (DNA): TGCAGTGCTAGGTCGGACAGCCCTAATGAAAAACTGTTTTTT.